These 5 T cell receptor beta chains were all obtained from the same sample, sequenced in a study of beta chain features in type 1 diabetes. The sequenced template was cDNA made from the entire isolated RNA. The method was immunoSEQ multiplex PCR; TCRdb's version includes in-frame clones alone and lacks a portion of them. This table holds some 270,000 clones, 8% found once. The sequenced sample consisted of central memory CD4+ T cells from blood. These receptors all come from a woman between 18 and 30 years old in good health.

This clone occurred a few times. This rearrangement joins TRBV2 to TRBJ2-3; weak D call: TRBD2 (5 bases). The V end was cut by 7 bases, the J end by 4 bases, with 18 bases between. Germline assignment: CDR1 SNHLY and CDR2 FYNNEI. CDR3 size: 15 residues. The CDR3 loop is CASTRRPASPDTQYF. Here the CDR3 DNA reads TGTGCCAGCACCAGGAGGCCTGCCTCCCCAGATACGCAGTATTTT.

This clone was recorded at least ten times. DNA for the CDR3: TGTGCCAGCAGCTTGGGATCGGGCAGGGAGGCAGCTTTCTTT. Translated, it gives CASSLGSGREAAFF. The chain has TRBV9 and TRBJ1-1, with a tentative D call TRBD1 (5 bases). CDR3 length equals 14 residues. Germline V gives CDR1 SGDLS, CDR2 YYNGEE. The V gene lost 4 bases and the J gene lost 10 bases, with 20 bases spanning the gap.

In regard to this clone: The sample has other DNA sequences that encode this CDR3 too. The chain combines TRBV29-1 with TRBJ1-1, with 7 bases aligning to TRBD1. Germline V gene sequence: CDR1 SQVTM, CDR2 ANQGSEA. The CDR3 length is 13 residues. V was pared by 5 bases and J by 0 bases, with 3 bases of the junction left unmatched. CDR3 DNA sequence: TGCAGCGTTAGAGGGGGCTTGAACACTGAAGCTTTCTTT. It yields the protein CSVRGGLNTEAFF.

This clone appeared a few times. CDR3 amino acids: CASSRTRRGLTEAFF. In nucleotides, the CDR3 is TGCGCCAGCAGCCGAACCCGGCGGGGGTTGACTGAAGCTTTCTTT. This sequence joins TRBV4-1 and TRBJ1-1; TRBD1 is a possible D gene (5 bases). V was pared by 4 bases and J by 5 bases, with 17 bases between. The germline V gene has CDR1 MGHRA and CDR2 YSYEKL. The CDR3 is made up of 15 amino acids.

CDR3 residues: CASSRGIQETQYF. Here the CDR3 DNA reads TGTGCCAGCAGCCGTGGGATCCAAGAGACCCAGTACTTC. The chain links TRBV5-6 to TRBJ2-5; no reliable D call. The CDR3 is made up of 13 amino acids. Germline-derived CDR1 and CDR2 are SGHDT and YYEEEE. The V and J ends lost 4 bases and 1 base respectively, with 8 bases between them.